This T cell receptor (beta chain) appears in the sequencing data of a study of Ad26.COV2.S vaccination and SARS-CoV-2 variants. For the study at large: Ad26.COV2.S shots went into the muscle once or twice, 56 days apart.

The assay was immunoSEQ multiplex PCR, and TCRdb's table has in-frame clones only and misses some. Of fewer than 400,000 clones in the sample, roughly 86% were seen once. The CDR3 is 15 residues long. The J segment lost 3 bases and the V segment lost 3 bases, leaving 8 bases of the junction unmatched. CDR1 and CDR2 from the germline V gene are SGDLS and YYNGEE. Note on this clone: Its cognate antigen is unknown.

As for treatment: around 19 received Ad26.COV2.S at low or high dose, single or two shots; 5 received placebo; per-sample allocation not given. Day 63 after the first injection of vaccine or placebo was the sampling time. Regarding the study as a whole: Recipients of vaccine and of placebo showed similar breadth of their non-spike TCR repertoires. Breadth and depth estimates from TCRs may understate total T cell responses.

Sample: peripheral blood, taken in a trial of Ad26.COV2.S vaccine versus placebo. This TCR came from a person aged 18-60 years who received the Ad26.COV2.S COVID-19 vaccine or a placebo. V usage is TRBV9 and J usage is TRBJ2-7; 8 bases fit TRBD1. This chain's CDR3 is CASSASTDRVYEQYF. The DNA for the CDR3 is TGTGCCAGCAGCGCCTCAACGGACAGGGTCTACGAGCAGTACTTC.